The 17 T cell receptor beta chains below all came from one sample that was sequenced in a study of beta chain features in type 1 diabetes. Study observations and caveats: People with Type 1 diabetes carried modestly yet significantly shorter TCRB CDR3s in all four CD4+ subsets.

The antigens these receptors bind are not known. Expressed TCRB transcripts were sequenced because the entire RNA isolate underwent reverse transcription. Produced via immunoSEQ multiplex PCR; TCRdb's table is partial and in-frame only. Here the sample spans a few hundred thousand clones, roughly 11% being singletons. The sample was naive CD4+ T cells from blood. The receptors stem from a man aged 25-40 years with type 1 diabetes.

The sample holds a few counts of this clone. V and J are TRBV29-1 and TRBJ2-5; TRBD2 is a possible D gene (6 bases). In germline, CDR1 is SQVTM, CDR2 ANQGSEA. The CDR3 contains 12 residues. V lost 6 bases to trimming and J lost 2 bases, with 10 bases between them. The CDR3 here is CSVPRGQETQYF. The CDR3 bases are TGCAGCGTACCCCGGGGGCAAGAGACCCAGTACTTC.

V gene TRBV5-4 combines with J gene TRBJ1-6; 7 nucleotides agree with TRBD1. With V trimmed by 4 bases and J by 6 bases, 10 bases remained unmatched. Germline V gene lookup returns CDR1 SGHNT and CDR2 YYREEE (reference sequence). This CDR3 is built from 16 residues. The CDR3: CASSPERGQFNSPLHF. The CDR3, as DNA: TGTGCCAGCAGCCCCGAACGGGGACAGTTTAATTCACCCCTCCACTTT. Variable domain in full (rest from reference TRBV5-4 and TRBJ1-6): ETGVTQSPTHLIKTRGQQVTLRCSSQSGHNTVSWYQQALGQGPQFIFQYYREEENGRGNFPPRFSGLQFPNYSSELNVNALELDDSALYLCASSPERGQFNSPLHFGNGTRLTVT.

This clone has only a few counts. The V gene is TRBV7-9, the J gene TRBJ1-2; 12 bases agree with TRBD1. With V trimmed by 8 bases and J by 7 bases, 5 bases remained unmatched. Germline lookup yields CDR1 SEHNR and CDR2 FQNEAQ (reference sequence). The CDR3 length is 13 residues. DNA of the CDR3: TGTGCCAGCGACCGGGACAGGGGGCTTGGCTACACCTTC. Protein: CASDRDRGLGYTF.

The V gene is TRBV30, the J gene TRBJ2-5, with no clear D. V lost 0 bases and J lost 5, with 10 bases in between. Germline values: CDR1 GTSNPN, CDR2 SVGIG (reference sequence). This CDR3 has 13 amino acids. CDR3 DNA sequence: TGTGCCTGGAGTGTGGCAGGTTTGGAGACCCAGTACTTC. The encoded protein is CAWSVAGLETQYF.

V usage is TRBV6-5 and J usage is TRBJ2-3; D is possibly TRBD2 (5 bases). V was shortened by 6 bases and J by 0 bases, with 13 bases between the two germline ends. This CDR3 has 15 residues. Germline V gene lookup returns CDR1 MNHEY and CDR2 SVGAGI. The CDR3: CASSPLAVSTDTQYF. CDR3 DNA sequence: TGTGCCAGCAGCCCTCTAGCAGTTAGCACAGATACGCAGTATTTT.

This clone has only a few counts. This chain links TRBV2 with TRBJ1-2, with 7 bases identical to TRBD1. From germline, CDR1 is SNHLY and CDR2 FYNNEI. CDR3 size: 14 residues. The trim removed 7 bases at V and 5 bases at J, leaving 10 bases unmatched. The CDR3 reads CASTRTGQGYGYTF. The DNA for the CDR3 is TGTGCCAGCACCCGGACAGGCCAAGGTTATGGCTACACCTTC. Filled out from reference TRBV2 and TRBJ1-2, the complete variable domain reads EPEVTQTPSHQVTQMGQEVILRCVPISNHLYFYWYRQILGQKVEFLVSFYNNEISEKSEIFDDQFSVERPDGSNFTLKIRSTKLEDSAMYFCASTRTGQGYGYTFGSGTRLTVV.

The chain combines TRBV7-8 with TRBJ2-5; D might be TRBD2 (5 bases). Germline assignment: CDR1 SGHVS and CDR2 FQNEAQ. The CDR3 sequence is 17 residues long. V was cut by 5 bases and J by 5 bases, with 24 bases left in between. CDR3 sequence: CASSPVDRTPYRETQYF. CDR3 coding DNA: TGTGCCAGCAGCCCGGTTGATAGGACTCCTTACCGGGAGACCCAGTACTTC. The whole variable domain, filled in from reference TRBV7-8 and TRBJ2-5, reads GAGVSQSPRYKVAKRGQDVALRCDPISGHVSLFWYQQALGQGPEFLTYFQNEAQLDKSGLPSDRFFAERPEGSVSTLKIQRTQQEDSAVYLCASSPVDRTPYRETQYFGPGTRLLVL.

The chain combines TRBV15 with TRBJ2-7, with D possibly TRBD2 on 5 matching bases. Looked up from germline, CDR1 is LNHNV and CDR2 is YYDKDF (reference sequence). Trimming cost V 0 bases and J 3 bases, with 12 bases left between them. CDR3 length: 15 amino acids. DNA for the CDR3: TGTGCCACCAGCAGAGATTGGGGAGCCGACTACGAGCAGTACTTC. Protein: CATSRDWGADYEQYF.

V and J are TRBV28 and TRBJ2-3; unclear D gene. The V gene's germline CDR1 is MDHEN and CDR2 SYDVKM. V lost 3 bases and J 5 bases, leaving 9 bases between the germline ends. CDR3 length: 13 residues. CDR3 region: CASSFLEEDTQYF. For the CDR3, the DNA is TGTGCCAGCAGTTTCCTTGAGGAAGATACGCAGTATTTT.

The chain uses TRBV7-2 and TRBJ2-7; D is ambiguous. The CDR3 contains 14 residues. Trimming removed 3 bases at V and 0 bases at J, with 9 bases between. Germline V gives CDR1 SGHTA, CDR2 FQGNSA. CDR3 region: CASSFDGYSYEQYF. Written as DNA, the CDR3 is TGTGCCAGCAGCTTCGACGGGTACTCCTACGAGCAGTACTTC. The full variable domain, rest sourced from reference TRBV7-2 and TRBJ2-7, is GAGVSQSPSNKVTEKGKDVELRCDPISGHTALYWYRQSLGQGLEFLIYFQGNSAPDKSGLPSDRFSAERTGGSVSTLTIQRTQQEDSAVYLCASSFDGYSYEQYFGPGTRLTVT.

The CDR3 here is CASSPGTVQETQYF. In nucleotides, the CDR3 is TGCGCCAGCAGCCCCGGGACAGTGCAAGAGACCCAGTACTTC. V is TRBV4-1 and J is TRBJ2-5, with 7 nucleotides matching TRBD1. The CDR3 is 14 residues long. J lost 2 bases, V lost 4 bases, and 4 bases had no gene match. Looked up from germline, CDR1 is MGHRA and CDR2 is YSYEKL.

The chain joins TRBV7-3 to TRBJ2-5; 11 bases agree with TRBD2. V shed 3 bases, J shed 1 base, and the junction held 1 base outside the gene matches. Per germline, CDR1 SGHTA and CDR2 FQGTGA. This CDR3 is 15 amino acids long. The CDR3 loop reads CASSFGLAGQETQYF. CDR3 coding DNA: TGTGCCAGCAGCTTCGGACTAGCGGGCCAAGAGACCCAGTACTTC.

The J gene is TRBJ1-4, the V gene TRBV4-2, with 8 nucleotides matching TRBD1. V shed 3 bases, J shed 6 bases, and the junction held 6 bases outside the gene matches. CDR1 is LGHNA, CDR2 YNFKEQ, per germline. This CDR3 has 15 amino acids. CDR3 loop: CASSQDRDPDEKLFF. CDR3 sequence (DNA): TGTGCCAGCAGCCAGGACAGGGACCCCGATGAAAAACTGTTTTTT.

There are a few counts of this clone. This rearrangement joins TRBV7-9 to TRBJ2-1; the match to TRBD2 covers 7 bases. This CDR3 region has 13 residues. The junction had 8 bases not matched to a gene; V was cut back by 8 bases and J by 7 bases. CDR1 and CDR2 (germline): SEHNR, FQNEAQ (reference sequence). CDR3 amino acids: CASQPAGRNEQFF. CDR3 in DNA: TGTGCCAGCCAGCCAGCGGGGCGGAATGAGCAGTTCTTC.

The sample holds a few counts of this clone. The rearrangement links TRBV7-9 to TRBJ2-3, with 10 positions matching TRBD1. The V gene's germline CDR1 is SEHNR and CDR2 FQNEAQ (reference sequence). This CDR3 is 15 amino acids long. Trimming at V came to 3 bases and at J to 1 base, leaving 1 base not matched to a gene. This CDR3 is CASSFGQGGTDTQYF. The CDR3 region has the DNA TGTGCCAGCAGCTTCGGACAGGGGGGCACAGATACGCAGTATTTT. Together with reference TRBV7-9 and TRBJ2-3, the CDR3 gives the full variable domain: DTGVSQNPRHKITKRGQNVTFRCDPISEHNRLYWYRQTLGQGPEFLTYFQNEAQLEKSRLLSDRFSAERPKGSFSTLEIQRTEQGDSAMYLCASSFGQGGTDTQYFGPGTRLTVL.

This clone showed up just a few times. The chain has TRBV4-2 and TRBJ2-5; 7 bases agree with TRBD2. Germline loops: CDR1 LGHNA, CDR2 YNFKEQ. The V segment lost 5 bases and the J segment 3 bases; nucleotides outside the gene matches: 6. The CDR3 is 14 residues long. The CDR3 here is CASSTTSGEETQYF. As DNA, the CDR3 is TGTGCCAGCAGCACGACGAGCGGGGAAGAGACCCAGTACTTC.

The V gene is TRBV2, the J gene TRBJ2-1; TRBD2 agrees at 7 bases. After removal of 3 bases from V and 3 bases from J, the junction contained 5 bases not matched to a gene. The CDR3 extends over 15 amino acids. Per the germline V gene, CDR1 is SNHLY and CDR2 is FYNNEI. The CDR3 DNA sequence: TGTGCCAGCAGTGACGTAGGGGAGGGCTACAATGAGCAGTTCTTC. This codes for CASSDVGEGYNEQFF.